A selection of T cell receptor beta chains follows, all from one sample in a study of shared clonotypes between healthy human individuals. Some clones are missing from TCRdb's copy, which holds only in-frame ones; the method was immunoSEQ multiplex PCR. The table has some 2.3 million clones, about 92% seen once. The sample comprised naive CD4+ T cells from PBMCs. These receptors all come from a man younger than 35 in good health. Some clones in this sample may be carry-over from other donors' samples. CDR3s include the opening cysteine and the closing phenylalanine or tryptophan. A D gene is named only where the DNA matches it firmly. Clone size, where shown, is once, few, many, or a class for clones that have expanded.

size	length	J	D	V	CDR3	DNA
.	15	TRBJ2-7	TRBD1	TRBV5-6	CASSFRDRGRREQYF	TGTGCCAGCAGCTTCCGGGACAGGGGGCGCAGGGAGCAGTACTTC
.	16	TRBJ2-7	.	TRBV4-3	CASSQGRQILNNEQYF	TGCGCCAGCAGCCAAGGGCGACAAATTTTAAACAACGAGCAGTACTTC
.	18	TRBJ2-6	.	TRBV6-4	CASSFDPLPPSGANVLTF	TGTGCCAGCAGTTTCGACCCGTTGCCACCATCTGGGGCCAACGTCCTGACTTTC
.	13	TRBJ2-1	.	TRBV7-2	CASSLDREGEQFF	TGTGCCAGCAGCTTAGACCGGGAAGGTGAGCAGTTCTTC
.	17	TRBJ1-3	.	TRBV19	CASSISGPVTSGNTIYF	TGTGCCAGTAGTATATCGGGGCCAGTCACCTCTGGAAACACCATATATTTT
.	15	TRBJ1-4	TRBD1	TRBV27	CASSLWGRGQAKLFF	TGTGCCAGCAGTTTATGGGGCAGGGGGCAAGCAAAACTGTTTTTT
.	15	TRBJ2-7	.	TRBV5-1	CASSLAGPPNDEQYF	TGCGCCAGCAGCTTGGCCGGTCCCCCTAACGACGAGCAGTACTTC
.	15	TRBJ2-3	TRBD1	TRBV27	CASSGGQGASDTQYF	TGTGCCAGCAGCGGGGGACAGGGGGCCTCAGATACGCAGTATTTT
.	16	TRBJ2-7	TRBD2	TRBV14	CASSHRSSGGPYEQYF	TGTGCCAGCAGCCATCGGTCTAGCGGGGGACCTTACGAGCAGTACTTC
once	15	TRBJ2-5	.	TRBV19	CASTPRAGPSETQYF	TGTGCCAGTACTCCCCGGGCAGGGCCGAGTGAGACCCAGTACTTC
.	12	TRBJ2-7	TRBD2	TRBV7-8	CASSFSSGRSHF	TGTGCCAGCAGCTTTTCGAGCGGGAGATCGCACTTC
.	17	TRBJ2-2	TRBD1	TRBV5-1	CASSTELATGDTGELFF	TGCGCCAGCAGCACCGAATTAGCAACAGGGGACACCGGGGAGCTGTTTTTT
.	16	TRBJ1-2	.	TRBV28	CASSPRDAPWGYGYTF	TGTGCCAGCAGTCCTCGGGACGCCCCGTGGGGCTATGGCTACACCTTC
.	14	TRBJ1-3	.	TRBV5-8	CASSPGADRGTIYF	TGTGCCAGTAGCCCCGGGGCGGACCGGGGCACCATATATTTT
.	14	TRBJ2-7	.	TRBV6-5	CASRELGSSYEQYF	TGTGCCAGCAGGGAACTAGGGAGCTCCTACGAGCAGTACTTC
.	14	TRBJ2-7	.	TRBV28	CASSPGSSFYEQYF	TGTGCCAGCAGCCCGGGGTCCTCGTTCTACGAGCAGTACTTC
.	15	TRBJ2-7	.	TRBV2	CASSLTGTLTYEQYF	TGTGCCAGCAGTCTCACCGGGACCCTAACCTACGAGCAGTACTTC
.	13	TRBJ2-7	.	TRBV28	CASSRPTAYEQYF	TGTGCCAGCAGTCGTCCGACGGCTTACGAGCAGTACTTC
.	15	TRBJ2-3	.	TRBV19	CASSAANRGADTQYF	TGTGCCAGTAGTGCGGCCAACCGCGGGGCAGATACGCAGTATTTT
.	14	TRBJ2-5	TRBD1	TRBV6-1	CASGTSGGWETQYF	TGTGCCAGCGGAACTTCAGGGGGCTGGGAGACCCAGTACTTC
once	16	TRBJ2-1	TRBD1	TRBV19	CASSWIPGQGNNEQFF	TGTGCCAGTAGTTGGATACCGGGACAGGGAAACAATGAGCAGTTCTTC
.	15	TRBJ2-5	TRBD1	TRBV30	CAWSVRDRGRETQYF	TGTGCCTGGAGTGTCCGGGACAGGGGAAGAGAGACCCAGTACTTC
.	15	TRBJ2-1	TRBD1	TRBV4-3	CASSQDWGRGLQQFF	TGCGCCAGCAGCCAAGATTGGGGCAGGGGGCTCCAGCAGTTCTTC
.	16	TRBJ1-1	TRBD1	TRBV5-1	CASSLGPGQLNTEAFF	TGCGCCAGCAGCTTGGGCCCGGGACAGTTGAACACTGAAGCTTTCTTT
.	13	TRBJ2-1	.	TRBV28	CASRLSSYNEQFF	TGTGCCAGCAGGTTGAGCTCCTACAATGAGCAGTTCTTC
.	17	TRBJ1-5	.	TRBV7-9	CASSLRPAGSGNQPQHF	TGTGCCAGCAGCTTACGCCCAGCAGGGTCAGGCAATCAGCCCCAGCATTTT
.	14	TRBJ2-4	.	TRBV1	CTSSQSFAKNIQYF	TGCACCAGCAGCCAAAGTTTTGCCAAAAACATTCAGTACTTC
.	13	TRBJ2-3	.	TRBV11-2	CASRLGRSDTQYF	TGTGCCAGCCGCCTCGGGCGGTCAGATACGCAGTATTTT
.	11	TRBJ2-1	.	TRBV20-1	CSASGVSEQFF	TGCAGTGCTTCGGGTGTCAGTGAGCAGTTCTTC
.	13	TRBJ1-2	TRBD1	TRBV7-3	CASSWQTGYGYTF	TGTGCCAGCAGCTGGCAGACAGGGTATGGCTACACCTTC
.	17	TRBJ1-4	.	TRBV7-9	CASSLQYERATNEKLFF	TGTGCCAGCAGCTTACAATACGAGCGCGCAACTAATGAAAAACTGTTTTTT
.	14	TRBJ2-7	.	TRBV14	CASSPRVGPYEQYF	TGTGCCAGCAGCCCCCGGGTGGGCCCCTACGAGCAGTACTTC
.	13	TRBJ1-2	.	TRBV28	CASSPQFKYGYTF	TGTGCCAGCAGCCCTCAGTTCAAGTATGGCTACACCTTC
.	19	TRBJ2-2	.	TRBV7-6	CASSLDVNGGQGGTGELFF	TGTGCCAGCAGCTTAGATGTGAATGGGGGGCAGGGAGGCACCGGGGAGCTGTTTTTT
.	13	TRBJ1-1	.	TRBV5-1	CASSSQGISEAFF	TGCGCCAGCAGCTCTCAGGGGATCTCCGAAGCTTTCTTT
.	17	TRBJ1-3	TRBD1	TRBV5-1	CASSLTTGTSSGNTIYF	TGCGCCAGCAGCCTTACGACAGGGACGAGCTCTGGAAACACCATATATTTT
.	17	TRBJ1-1	.	TRBV5-1	CASKRASRDILNTEAFF	TGCGCCAGCAAACGAGCTTCCCGGGACATCCTTAACACTGAAGCTTTCTTT
.	14	TRBJ2-7	TRBD2	TRBV4-2	CASSRTSGSPEQYF	TGTGCCAGCAGTCGGACTAGCGGGAGTCCCGAGCAGTACTTC
.	13	TRBJ2-1	TRBD1	TRBV28	CASTRRGGVEQFF	TGTGCCAGCACCCGACGAGGGGGCGTTGAGCAGTTCTTC
.	15	TRBJ2-7	TRBD1	TRBV6-6	CASSPDRASSYEQYF	TGTGCCAGCAGCCCCGACAGGGCGAGCTCCTACGAGCAGTACTTC
.	18	TRBJ2-7	TRBD1	TRBV5-1	CASSLGPGQGAARYEQYF	TGCGCCAGCAGCTTGGGACCTGGCCAGGGGGCTGCCAGGTACGAGCAGTACTTC
.	14	TRBJ1-3	TRBD1	TRBV6-1	CASTTGGSGNTIYF	TGTGCCAGCACGACAGGGGGCTCTGGAAACACCATATATTTT
.	15	TRBJ1-5	TRBD1	TRBV19	CASSYGSGGNQPQHF	TGTGCCAGTAGTTACGGGTCAGGGGGTAATCAGCCCCAGCATTTT
.	15	TRBJ1-5	.	TRBV7-8	CASSLEGTINQPQHF	TGTGCCAGCAGCTTAGAAGGGACGATAAATCAGCCCCAGCATTTT
few	12	TRBJ1-5	.	TRBV27	CASRGSPKPQHF	TGTGCCAGTAGGGGGTCTCCCAAGCCCCAGCATTTT
.	11	TRBJ1-2	.	TRBV6-5	CASSQGGGYTF	TGTGCCAGCAGCCAAGGGGGGGGCTACACCTTC
.	14	TRBJ2-1	.	TRBV29-1	CSAKQVGSYNEQFF	TGCAGCGCTAAGCAAGTCGGGTCCTACAATGAGCAGTTCTTC
.	12	TRBJ2-3	.	TRBV29-1	CSVSVRTDTQYF	TGCAGCGTTTCAGTCAGGACAGATACGCAGTATTTT
.	14	TRBJ1-1	.	TRBV5-1	CASSFGGAGTEAFF	TGCGCCAGCAGCTTCGGGGGCGCGGGGACTGAAGCTTTCTTT
once	15	TRBJ1-1	TRBD1	TRBV6-5	CASRPTGTENTEAFF	TGTGCCAGCAGACCTACCGGGACAGAGAACACTGAAGCTTTCTTT
.	14	TRBJ2-3	TRBD1	TRBV29-1	CSAGGQGGTDTQYF	TGCAGCGCTGGGGGACAGGGAGGGACAGATACGCAGTATTTT
.	13	TRBJ1-2	.	TRBV6-4	CASSPDSFGGYTF	TGTGCCAGCAGTCCGGACAGTTTCGGTGGCTACACCTTC
few	16	TRBJ1-1	TRBD1	TRBV4-2	CASSQVWGQENTEAFF	TGTGCCAGCAGCCAAGTCTGGGGACAGGAGAACACTGAAGCTTTCTTT
.	15	TRBJ1-4	.	TRBV19	CASSSRGETNEKLFF	TGTGCCAGTAGTTCCCGAGGGGAAACCAATGAAAAACTGTTTTTT
.	15	TRBJ1-4	TRBD1	TRBV6-6	CASTTGGTTNEKLFF	TGTGCCAGCACTACAGGGGGAACAACTAATGAAAAACTGTTTTTT
.	12	TRBJ2-5	.	TRBV29-1	CSVDGGDGTQYF	TGCAGCGTTGATGGTGGCGATGGGACCCAGTACTTC
.	14	TRBJ2-5	.	TRBV7-3	CASSPTGGIETQYF	TGTGCCAGCAGCCCCACAGGAGGGATTGAGACCCAGTACTTC
.	14	TRBJ1-1	.	TRBV5-1	CASKLQGLNTEAFF	TGCGCCAGCAAGCTACAGGGACTGAACACTGAAGCTTTCTTT
.	14	TRBJ2-5	TRBD2	TRBV4-1	CASSQDWGGETQYF	TGCGCCAGCAGCCAAGATTGGGGGGGAGAGACCCAGTACTTC
once	15	TRBJ1-1	.	TRBV9	CASSVGSGGATEAFF	TGTGCCAGCAGCGTAGGGTCCGGGGGGGCCACTGAAGCTTTCTTT